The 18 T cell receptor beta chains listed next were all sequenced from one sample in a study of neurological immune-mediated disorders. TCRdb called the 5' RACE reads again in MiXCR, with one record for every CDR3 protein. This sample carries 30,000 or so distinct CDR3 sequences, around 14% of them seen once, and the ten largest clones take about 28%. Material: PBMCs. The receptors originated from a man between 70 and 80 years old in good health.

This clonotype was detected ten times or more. The CDR3 sequence is CASSLSPQGFQETQYF. CDR3 bases: TGTGCCAGCAGCTTATCACCCCAGGGCTTCCAAGAGACCCAGTACTTC. The chain combines TRBV7-2 with TRBJ2-5; weak D call: TRBD1 (5 bases). Trimming removed 2 bases at V and 1 base at J, with 14 bases between. Germline CDR1 is SGHTA and CDR2 is FQGNSA. The CDR3 is 16 amino acids. Full variable domain (missing parts from reference TRBV7-2 and TRBJ2-5): GAGVSQSPSNKVTEKGKDVELRCDPISGHTALYWYRQSLGQGLEFLIYFQGNSAPDKSGLPSDRFSAERTGGSVSTLTIQRTQQEDSAVYLCASSLSPQGFQETQYFGPGTRLLVL.

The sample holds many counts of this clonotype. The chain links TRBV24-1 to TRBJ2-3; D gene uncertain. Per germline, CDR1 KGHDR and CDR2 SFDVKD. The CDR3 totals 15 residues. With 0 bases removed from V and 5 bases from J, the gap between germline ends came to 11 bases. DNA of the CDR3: TGTGCCACCAGTGATTTGCAAGGGCACGGAGATACGCAGTATTTT. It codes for CATSDLQGHGDTQYF.

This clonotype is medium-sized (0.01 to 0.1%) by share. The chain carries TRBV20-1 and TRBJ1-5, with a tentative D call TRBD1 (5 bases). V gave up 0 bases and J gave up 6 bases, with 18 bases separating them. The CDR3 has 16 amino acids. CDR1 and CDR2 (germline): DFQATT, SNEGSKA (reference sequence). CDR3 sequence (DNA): TGCAGTGCTAGAGAGGGGGGGACCCTAACAAGTCAGCCCCAGCATTTT. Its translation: CSAREGGTLTSQPQHF.

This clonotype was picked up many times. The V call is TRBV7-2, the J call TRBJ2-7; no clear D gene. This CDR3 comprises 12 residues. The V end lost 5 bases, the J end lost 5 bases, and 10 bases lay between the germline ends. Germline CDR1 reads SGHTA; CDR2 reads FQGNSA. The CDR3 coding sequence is TGTGCCAGCAGCCCCCAGCGACACGAGCAGTACTTC. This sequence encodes CASSPQRHEQYF.

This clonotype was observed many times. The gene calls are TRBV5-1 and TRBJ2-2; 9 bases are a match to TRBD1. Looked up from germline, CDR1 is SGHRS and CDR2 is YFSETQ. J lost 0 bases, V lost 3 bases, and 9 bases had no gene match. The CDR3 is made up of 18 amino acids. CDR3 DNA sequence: TGCGCCAGCAGCTCGATGGGACAGGGCCCTCCGAACACCGGGGAGCTGTTTTTT. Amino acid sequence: CASSSMGQGPPNTGELFF.

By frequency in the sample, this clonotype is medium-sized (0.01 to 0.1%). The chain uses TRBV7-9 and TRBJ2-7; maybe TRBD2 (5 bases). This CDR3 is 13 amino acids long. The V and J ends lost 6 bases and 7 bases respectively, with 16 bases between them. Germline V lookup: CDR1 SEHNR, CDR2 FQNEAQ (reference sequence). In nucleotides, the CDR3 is TGTGCCAGCAGAACCGGACCGTCGGGGGAGCAGTACTTC. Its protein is CASRTGPSGEQYF.

The CDR3 is CASSQGLIRGAGANVLTF. The CDR3 DNA reads TGCGCCAGCAGCCAAGGACTTATCAGGGGAGCTGGGGCCAACGTCCTGACTTTC. The chain combines TRBV4-1 with TRBJ2-6; maybe TRBD1 (6 bases). V lost 1 base and J 2 bases, leaving 15 bases between the germline ends. This CDR3 is 18 amino acids long. Per the germline V gene, CDR1 is MGHRA and CDR2 is YSYEKL.

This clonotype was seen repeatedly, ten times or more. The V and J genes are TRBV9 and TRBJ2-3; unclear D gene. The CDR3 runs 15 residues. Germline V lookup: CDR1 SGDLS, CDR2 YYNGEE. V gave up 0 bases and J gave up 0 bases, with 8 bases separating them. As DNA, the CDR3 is TGTGCCAGCAGCGTAGGAGGCCTGAGCACAGATACGCAGTATTTT. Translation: CASSVGGLSTDTQYF.

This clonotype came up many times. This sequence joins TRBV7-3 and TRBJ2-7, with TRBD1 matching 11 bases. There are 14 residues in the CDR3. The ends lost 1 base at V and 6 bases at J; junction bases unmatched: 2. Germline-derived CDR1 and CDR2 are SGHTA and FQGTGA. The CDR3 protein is CASSLSGQGAEQYF. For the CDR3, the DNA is TGTGCCAGCAGCTTAAGCGGACAGGGGGCCGAGCAGTACTTC.

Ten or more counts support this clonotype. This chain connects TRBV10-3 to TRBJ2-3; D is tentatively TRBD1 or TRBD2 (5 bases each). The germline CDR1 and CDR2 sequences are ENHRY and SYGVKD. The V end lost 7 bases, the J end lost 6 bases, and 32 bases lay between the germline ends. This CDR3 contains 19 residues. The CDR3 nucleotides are TGTGCCATCAAAAGGCCCCGGGACCTAGGTAGTTTGGTTGTTGATACGCAGTATTTT. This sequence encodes CAIKRPRDLGSLVVDTQYF.

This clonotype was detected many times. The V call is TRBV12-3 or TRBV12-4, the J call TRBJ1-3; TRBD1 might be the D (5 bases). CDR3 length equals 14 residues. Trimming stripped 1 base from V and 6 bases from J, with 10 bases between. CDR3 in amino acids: CASSLGGGANTIYF. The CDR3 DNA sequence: TGTGCCAGCAGTTTAGGGGGGGGTGCAAACACCATATATTTT.

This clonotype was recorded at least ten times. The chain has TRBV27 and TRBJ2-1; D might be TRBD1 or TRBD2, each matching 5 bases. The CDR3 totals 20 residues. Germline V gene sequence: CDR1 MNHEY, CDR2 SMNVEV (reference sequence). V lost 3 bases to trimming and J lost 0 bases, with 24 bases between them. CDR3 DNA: TGTGCCAGCAGTTTTATCGTCCGGGACCTTAGAACGAGCTCCTACAATGAGCAGTTCTTC. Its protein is CASSFIVRDLRTSSYNEQFF.

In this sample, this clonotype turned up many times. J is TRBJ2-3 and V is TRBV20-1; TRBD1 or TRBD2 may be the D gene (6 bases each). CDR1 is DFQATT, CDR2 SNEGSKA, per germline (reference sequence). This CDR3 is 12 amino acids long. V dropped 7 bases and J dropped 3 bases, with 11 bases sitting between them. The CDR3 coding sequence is TGCAGTGGGGGGGCCGGTACAGATACGCAGTATTTT. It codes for CSGGAGTDTQYF.

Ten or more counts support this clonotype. The CDR3 coding sequence is TGCAGTGCTTGGCCTGTGGGCGGGGAAAACATTCAGTACTTC. Amino acids: CSAWPVGGENIQYF. The chain has TRBV20-1 and TRBJ2-4, with a possible D match to TRBD2 (6 bases). The CDR3 covers 14 residues. The germline V and J ends were trimmed by 5 bases and 5 bases, with 16 bases remaining between them. Per germline, CDR1 DFQATT and CDR2 SNEGSKA (reference sequence).

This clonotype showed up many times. The CDR3 nucleotides are TGTGCCAGCGGACCGGGGGCAGGGGGCTCTGGGGCCAACGTCCTGACTTTC. This translates into CASGPGAGGSGANVLTF. This chain connects TRBV28 to TRBJ2-6, with D possibly matching TRBD1 (7 bases). Germline V gene sequence: CDR1 MDHEN, CDR2 SYDVKM. This CDR3 has 17 residues. Trimming took 8 bases from V and 0 from J, leaving 17 bases between them.

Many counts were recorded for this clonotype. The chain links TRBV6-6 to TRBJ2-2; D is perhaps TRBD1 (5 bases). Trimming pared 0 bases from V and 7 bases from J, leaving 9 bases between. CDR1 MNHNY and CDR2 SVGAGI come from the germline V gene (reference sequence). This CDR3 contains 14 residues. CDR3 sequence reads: CASSYSDNRGELFF. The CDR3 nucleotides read TGTGCCAGCAGTTACTCGGACAACCGCGGGGAGCTGTTTTTT.

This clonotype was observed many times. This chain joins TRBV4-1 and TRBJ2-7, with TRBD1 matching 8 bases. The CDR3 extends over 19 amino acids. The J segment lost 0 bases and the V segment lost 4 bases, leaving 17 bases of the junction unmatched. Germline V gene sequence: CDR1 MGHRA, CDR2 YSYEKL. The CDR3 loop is CASSRYNPQTGESSYEQYF. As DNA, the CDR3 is TGCGCCAGCAGCCGTTATAACCCCCAGACAGGGGAAAGCTCCTACGAGCAGTACTTC.

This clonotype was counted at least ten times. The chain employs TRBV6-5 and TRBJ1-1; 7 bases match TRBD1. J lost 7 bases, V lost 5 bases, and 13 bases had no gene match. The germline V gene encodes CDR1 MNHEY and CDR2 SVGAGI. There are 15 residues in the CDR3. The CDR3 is CASSKTQTGLLEAFF. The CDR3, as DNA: TGTGCCAGCAGTAAAACCCAGACAGGGCTACTTGAAGCTTTCTTT.